A single sample gave rise to the 9 T cell receptor beta chains below, sequenced in a study of T cell responses to AZD1222 COVID-19 vaccine. Clones were sequenced by immunoSEQ multiplex PCR, and TCRdb holds only the in-frame ones, with some missing. Of about 160,000 clones listed, over 75% are singletons. Sequenced here: peripheral blood, sampled on day 0 of AZD1222 vaccination. The receptors come from an adult in good health.

CDR3 amino acids: CASSPQGNEQYF. The CDR3 DNA reads TGTGCCAGCAGTCCCCAGGGGAACGAGCAGTACTTC. The rearrangement uses TRBV6-2 or TRBV6-3 and TRBJ2-7, with a tentative D call TRBD1 (6 bases). This CDR3 has 12 amino acids. Germline CDR1 is MNHEY and CDR2 is SVGEGT. Trimming cost V 5 bases and J 5 bases, with 10 bases left between them.

The chain is built from TRBV6-1 and TRBJ1-2, with D perhaps TRBD1 (6 bases). Germline assignment: CDR1 MNHNS and CDR2 SASEGT. The V end lost 1 base, the J end lost 8 bases, and 14 bases lay between the germline ends. The CDR3 is 14 residues long. CDR3 DNA: TGTGCCAGCAGTGAAGAGGGAACAGGGACCGGCTACACCTTC. It translates to CASSEEGTGTGYTF.

The chain employs TRBV7-9 and TRBJ1-6; 7 nucleotides align to TRBD1. V was pared by 0 bases and J by 9 bases, with 8 bases of the junction left unmatched. The germline V gene encodes CDR1 SEHNR and CDR2 FQNEAQ (reference sequence). The CDR3 has 16 amino acids. The CDR3 bases are TGTGCCAGCAGCTTAGCGTACAGGGGCCGTAGTTCACCCCTCCACTTT. It is translated as CASSLAYRGRSSPLHF. Supplemented by reference TRBV7-9 and TRBJ1-6, the full variable domain reads DTGVSQNPRHKITKRGQNVTFRCDPISEHNRLYWYRQTLGQGPEFLTYFQNEAQLEKSRLLSDRFSAERPKGSFSTLEIQRTEQGDSAMYLCASSLAYRGRSSPLHFGNGTRLTVT.

CDR3 residues: CASSLNVLGGYGYTF. CDR3 in DNA: TGTGCCAGCAGCTTAAATGTGCTTGGGGGTTATGGCTACACCTTC. The chain uses TRBV7-2 and TRBJ1-2; the D gene is possibly TRBD1 (5 bases). The CDR3 is 15 amino acids. Trimming stripped 2 bases from V and 5 bases from J, with 15 bases between. Germline loops: CDR1 SGHTA, CDR2 FQGNSA.

The V and J genes are TRBV11-2 and TRBJ1-6; 8 bases agree with TRBD1. Germline CDR1 SGHAT, CDR2 FQNNGV. There are 16 residues in the CDR3. V dropped 5 bases and J dropped 0; count of bases not matched to a gene: 3. Written as DNA, the CDR3 is TGTGCCAGCAGCCATGACAGGGGCTCCTATAATTCACCCCTCCACTTT. Translated, it gives CASSHDRGSYNSPLHF.

V usage is TRBV4-3 and J usage is TRBJ1-4; tentative D call: TRBD1 (5 bases). Germline V gene sequence: CDR1 LGHNA, CDR2 YSLEER. V dropped 4 bases and J dropped 7 bases, with 13 bases sitting between them. The CDR3 covers 14 residues. The CDR3 coding sequence is TGCGCCAGCAGCCTCAAGAGGGGCGGTGAAAAACTGTTTTTT. Residues: CASSLKRGGEKLFF.

This clone appeared once. In nucleotides, the CDR3 is TGTGCCAGCAGCCAAGATTTTGTGGGCACAGATACGCAGTATTTT. It codes for CASSQDFVGTDTQYF. J is TRBJ2-3 and V is TRBV3-1 (or the pseudogene TRBV3-2); no definite D call. The germline V gene encodes CDR1 LGHDT and CDR2 YNNKEL (reference sequence). The CDR3 is 15 residues long. V was clipped by 0 bases and J by 1 base, with 8 bases between them.

This chain joins TRBV19 and TRBJ2-1; 7 bases are a match to TRBD1. CDR1 LNHDA and CDR2 SQIVND come from the germline V gene (reference sequence). The CDR3 consists of 14 residues. J gave up 4 bases and V 6 bases, and 6 bases lay outside the gene matches. The CDR3 coding sequence is TGTGCCAGTAGCAGGGGACAGTCTTACAATGAGCAGTTCTTC. Its protein product is CASSRGQSYNEQFF.

This clone was counted a single time. This sequence joins TRBV18 and TRBJ1-2; D might be TRBD1 (6 bases). Trimming shortened V by 1 base and J by 8 bases, and 11 bases separated the two germline ends. The CDR3 spans 13 residues. CDR1 is KGHSH, CDR2 LQKENI, per germline. The CDR3 DNA is TGTGCCAGCTCACCACGACAGGCTGAAGGCTACACCTTC. It encodes CASSPRQAEGYTF.